This T cell receptor beta chain was identified during a study of T cells in Graves' hyperthyroidism and ophthalmopathy. A word on this clonotype: What it binds is not known.

Whole-study results and caveats: Researchers found most expanded thyroid clonotypes above 0.001 in blood as well.

The investigators amplified TCR beta CDR3 regions from RNA transcripts. A first-round RT-PCR of the TCR CDR3 used the HTBI primer set. TCRdb reprocessed the multiplex PCR reads with MiXCR, giving one entry per CDR3 protein. Counted here are about 350,000 distinct CDR3 sequences, over 11% occurring once; the ten biggest clones make up around 25%. In germline, CDR1 is DFQATT, CDR2 SNEGSKA (reference sequence). Trimming stripped 6 bases from V and 0 bases from J, with 15 bases between. This CDR3 spans 14 amino acids. The chain uses TRBV20-1 and TRBJ2-7; D is perhaps TRBD1 (7 bases). This sequence originates from a woman between 25 and 40 years old with Graves' hyperthyroidism. The sequenced material came from blood. CDR3 nucleotides: TGCAGTGCAGGGGGGACAGTAAGCTCCTACGAGCAGTACTTC. The encoded protein is CSAGGTVSSYEQYF.